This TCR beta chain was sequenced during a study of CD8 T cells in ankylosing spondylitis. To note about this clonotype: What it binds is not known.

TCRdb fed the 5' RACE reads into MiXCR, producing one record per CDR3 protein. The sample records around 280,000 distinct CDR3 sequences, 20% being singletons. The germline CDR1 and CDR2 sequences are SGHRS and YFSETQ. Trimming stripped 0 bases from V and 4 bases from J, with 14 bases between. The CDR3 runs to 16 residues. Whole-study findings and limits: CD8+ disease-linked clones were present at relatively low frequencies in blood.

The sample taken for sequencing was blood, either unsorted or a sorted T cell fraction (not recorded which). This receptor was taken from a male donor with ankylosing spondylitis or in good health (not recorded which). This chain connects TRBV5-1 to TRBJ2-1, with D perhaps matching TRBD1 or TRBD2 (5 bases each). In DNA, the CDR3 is TGCGCCAGCAGCTTGGTGGGGACCCAGAGGTACAATGAGCAGTTCTTC. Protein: CASSLVGTQRYNEQFF.